Following are 26 T cell receptor beta chains from one sample sequenced in a study of T cells in Graves' hyperthyroidism and ophthalmopathy. Authors of the study amplified TCR beta CDR3 regions from RNA transcripts. The HTBI set primed first-round TCR CDR3 RT-PCR. Each CDR3 protein gets one entry after TCRdb re-called the multiplex PCR reads with MiXCR. The data show about 640,000 distinct CDR3 sequences, 45% seen once. Sequencing was done on a sample of peripheral blood or thyroid tissue (not recorded which). Receptors were obtained from an adult man with Graves' disease, either hyperthyroidism or ophthalmopathy (not recorded which).

This clonotype was observed a handful of times. The V call is TRBV10-3, the J call TRBJ1-5; TRBD1 agrees at 7 bases. The CDR3 runs 14 residues. Germline V CDR1 and CDR2: ENHRY, SYGVKD. Losses at the gene ends were 10 bases for V and 2 bases for J; bases not matched to a gene: 8. The CDR3 nucleotides are TGTGCCAGCGGAGGGGGCCAAGGCAATCAGCCCCAGCATTTT. Its translation is CASGGGQGNQPQHF.

The DNA for the CDR3 is TGTGCCAGCAGCTTAGCCCAAACAGGGAGGAACACTGAAGCTTTCTTT. Its translation: CASSLAQTGRNTEAFF. The rearrangement uses TRBV7-9 and TRBJ1-1; the D gene is possibly TRBD1 (6 bases). The CDR3 extends over 16 amino acids. V lost 0 bases to trimming and J lost 1 base, with 12 bases between them. Germline V gene data show CDR1 as SEHNR and CDR2 as FQNEAQ (reference sequence). The full variable domain, completed using reference TRBV7-9 and TRBJ1-1, is DTGVSQNPRHKITKRGQNVTFRCDPISEHNRLYWYRQTLGQGPEFLTYFQNEAQLEKSRLLSDRFSAERPKGSFSTLEIQRTEQGDSAMYLCASSLAQTGRNTEAFFGQGTRLTVV.

This rearrangement joins TRBV5-2 to TRBJ1-4. TRBV5-2 is labeled a pseudogene. CDR3 size: 14 residues. In DNA, the CDR3 is TGTGCCAGCAACGGCGGGGCATCAAATGAAAAACTGTTTTTT. It encodes CASNGGASNEKLFF.

Only a few counts were recorded for this clonotype. The chain carries TRBV12-3 or TRBV12-4 and TRBJ1-2, with 8 bases lining up with TRBD1. This CDR3 has 13 residues. V gave up 4 bases and J gave up 6 bases; unmatched junction bases: 4. The CDR3 here is CASSSGGLDGYTF. The CDR3 region has the DNA TGTGCCAGCAGTTCAGGGGGCCTGGATGGCTACACCTTC.

This clonotype has a count of ten or more. V and J are TRBV7-2 and TRBJ2-5; no reliable D call. The CDR3 runs to 12 residues. The V end was cut by 1 base, the J end by 1 base, with 1 base between. The germline CDR1 and CDR2 sequences are SGHTA and FQGNSA. This chain's CDR3 is CASSLGQETQYF. The CDR3 DNA reads as TGTGCCAGCAGCTTAGGCCAAGAGACCCAGTACTTC.

The chain uses TRBV29-1 and TRBJ1-1; 9 bases fit TRBD1. This CDR3 spans 16 amino acids. V gave up 8 bases and J gave up 5 bases; unmatched junction bases: 18. Germline V gene lookup returns CDR1 SQVTM and CDR2 ANQGSEA. This CDR3 is CSLDTRWTGVRTEAFF. Here the CDR3 DNA reads TGCAGCTTAGATACGCGGTGGACAGGGGTTAGGACTGAAGCTTTCTTT. The variable domain in full, completed from reference TRBV29-1 and TRBJ1-1, reads SAVISQKPSRDICQRGTSLTIQCQVDSQVTMMFWYRQQPGQSLTLIATANQGSEATYESGFVIDKFPISRPNLTFSTLTVSNMSPEDSSIYLCSLDTRWTGVRTEAFFGQGTRLTVV.

The rearrangement joins TRBV7-9 to TRBJ2-7; 7 bases match TRBD1. The DNA end lines up better with TRBJ2-5; the J call may be wrong. The CDR3 totals 14 residues. CDR1 and CDR2 (germline): SEHNR, FQNEAQ (reference sequence). DNA of the CDR3: TGTGCCAGCAGCTGGACAGGAAGCGGCGAGACCCAGTACTTC. Translating gives CASSWTGSGETQYF.

J is TRBJ2-5 and V is TRBV29-1, with D unclear. V gave up 3 bases and J gave up 0 bases, with 8 bases separating them. The V gene's germline CDR1 is SQVTM and CDR2 ANQGSEA. This CDR3 spans 13 amino acids. CDR3 DNA sequence: TGCAGCGTTGAGGGCCTGTACCAAGAGACCCAGTACTTC. It translates to CSVEGLYQETQYF.

This clonotype occurred once. The genes are TRBV7-2 and TRBJ2-5; a weak D match, TRBD2 (7 bases). Germline V gene lookup returns CDR1 SGHTA and CDR2 FQGNSA. The CDR3 is 15 residues long. Trimming took off 5 bases at V and 5 bases at J, with 18 bases between the two ends. Here the CDR3 reads CASSPRGGGPETQYF. CDR3 bases: TGTGCCAGCAGCCCAAGGGGGGGGGGGCCCGAGACCCAGTACTTC.

The sample holds one count of this clonotype. The chain links TRBV6-6 to TRBJ1-1; a possible D gene is TRBD1 (5 bases). Trimming pared 5 bases from V and 10 bases from J, leaving 20 bases between. The germline CDR1 and CDR2 sequences are MNHNY and SVGAGI (reference sequence). CDR3 size: 14 residues. Here the CDR3 reads CASSGYGRVGPAFF. The CDR3 coding sequence is TGTGCCAGCAGTGGGTACGGCAGGGTCGGTCCAGCTTTCTTT.

The chain recombines TRBV6-1 with TRBJ1-6; possibly TRBD1 for D (5 bases). The V end lost 0 bases, the J end lost 7 bases, and 13 bases lay between the germline ends. The CDR3 is made up of 16 amino acids. Per germline, CDR1 MNHNS and CDR2 SASEGT. The CDR3: CASSEAEGRMNSPLHF. CDR3 nucleotides: TGTGCCAGCAGTGAAGCGGAGGGACGGATGAATTCACCCCTCCACTTT.

This clonotype appeared many times. This chain links TRBV10-3 with TRBJ2-5, with D perhaps TRBD2 (6 bases). This CDR3 has 13 residues. V shed 7 bases and J shed 4 bases, with 13 bases lying between them. The germline V gene encodes CDR1 ENHRY and CDR2 SYGVKD. CDR3 sequence (DNA): TGTGCCATCACTGGGACTGAGGGAGAGACCCAGTACTTC. The encoded protein is CAITGTEGETQYF.

The gene calls are TRBV5-3 and TRBJ1-1, with a possible D match to TRBD1 (5 bases). TRBV5-3 counts as an open reading frame of uncertain function. The V and J ends lost 8 bases and 6 bases respectively, with 17 bases between them. The CDR3 is 13 residues long. CDR3 protein: CASSPGAGPEAFF. CDR3 bases: TGTGCCAGCTCACCCGGGGCCGGTCCTGAAGCTTTCTTT.

The chain has TRBV7-8 and TRBJ2-7; D is undetermined. Deletions cut 3 bases from V and 9 bases from J, with 6 bases between. Germline V CDR1 and CDR2: SGHVS, FQNEAQ. The CDR3 runs 10 residues. The DNA of the CDR3 is TGTGCCAGCAGCTTTAATAGGCAGTACTTC. This encodes CASSFNRQYF.

This sequence joins TRBV10-3 and TRBJ1-6; TRBD1 agrees at 7 bases. In germline, CDR1 is ENHRY, CDR2 SYGVKD. This CDR3 is 14 amino acids long. Trimming cost V 4 bases and J 8 bases; bases outside gene matches: 5. The CDR3 region has the DNA TGTGCCATCAGTGGAGGGACAGAGGATTCACCCCTCCACTTT. Translated: CAISGGTEDSPLHF.

The V and J genes are TRBV5-1 and TRBJ1-1; the D gene is possibly TRBD1 (6 bases). CDR1 and CDR2 from the germline V gene are SGHRS and YFSETQ. The CDR3 extends over 14 amino acids. The V and J ends lost 4 bases and 3 bases respectively, with 13 bases between them. CDR3 region: CASSLRGPHTEAFF. The CDR3 coding sequence is TGCGCCAGCAGCCTCAGGGGACCTCACACTGAAGCTTTCTTT.

This rearrangement joins TRBV7-8 to TRBJ2-6; 9 bases fit TRBD1. V shed 5 bases and J 2 bases; nucleotides not matched to a gene: 1. Germline V gene data show CDR1 as SGHVS and CDR2 as FQNEAQ. This CDR3 region has 15 residues. The DNA of the CDR3 is TGTGCCAGCAGCAGGGACAGGGCTGGGGCCAACGTCCTGACTTTC. This sequence encodes CASSRDRAGANVLTF.

V and J are TRBV24-1 and TRBJ2-5; TRBD1 matches at 8 bases. Trimming took 0 bases from V and 3 from J; bases not matched to a gene: 8. The germline V gene has CDR1 KGHDR and CDR2 SFDVKD. The CDR3 covers 17 residues. CDR3 in DNA: TGTGCCACCAGTGATTTGCACAGGGGGACCGTTGAAGAGACCCAGTACTTC. Its protein product is CATSDLHRGTVEETQYF.

This clonotype has more than one count but fewer than ten. This chain connects TRBV2 to TRBJ2-5; maybe TRBD1 (6 bases). Looked up from germline, CDR1 is SNHLY and CDR2 is FYNNEI. Trimming took 5 bases from V and 5 from J, leaving 21 bases between them. CDR3 length equals 16 residues. DNA for the CDR3: TGTGCCAGCAGTCAACCCGACCAGGACAGCATTGAGACCCAGTACTTC. Translation gives CASSQPDQDSIETQYF.

This clonotype was seen repeatedly, ten times or more. This rearrangement joins TRBV12-3 or TRBV12-4 to TRBJ2-7, with a tentative D call TRBD2 (6 bases). The CDR3 totals 14 residues. Deletions cut 2 bases from V and 0 bases from J, with 8 bases between. CDR3 residues: CASSLRDSSYEQYF. The CDR3 DNA is TGTGCCAGCAGTTTACGGGACTCCTCCTACGAGCAGTACTTC.

The chain links TRBV12-3 or TRBV12-4 to TRBJ2-5; 11 bases are a match to TRBD2. This CDR3 spans 15 amino acids. V was clipped by 5 bases and J by 2 bases; unmatched bases: 4. CDR3 in DNA: TGTGCCAGCAGTGTGATAGCGGGAGGGCAAGAGACCCAGTACTTC. Amino acid sequence: CASSVIAGGQETQYF.

This clonotype was detected many times. The chain has TRBV29-1 and TRBJ1-1, with D hard to call. V lost 7 bases and J 4 bases, leaving 10 bases between the germline ends. This CDR3 spans 11 amino acids. The germline CDR1 and CDR2 sequences are SQVTM and ANQGSEA. The CDR3 protein is CSGHRATEAFF. As DNA, the CDR3 is TGCAGCGGTCATAGGGCCACTGAAGCTTTCTTT.

The chain carries TRBV2 and TRBJ1-2; 7 nucleotides match TRBD1. This CDR3 has 13 residues. The J segment lost 3 bases and the V segment lost 8 bases, leaving 6 bases of the junction unmatched. Per germline, CDR1 SNHLY and CDR2 FYNNEI. DNA for the CDR3: TGTGCCAGCCAACAGGGGAAGGACTATGGCTACACCTTC. Translation: CASQQGKDYGYTF.

In nucleotides, the CDR3 is TGTGCCAGCAGTTACGGGGGGGGGGATGAAAAACTGTTTTTT. Protein product: CASSYGGGDEKLFF. The V and J genes are TRBV2 and TRBJ1-4, with D possibly matching TRBD1 (5 bases). The CDR3 is 14 residues long. The V gene lost 5 bases and the J gene lost 6 bases, with 13 bases spanning the gap. CDR1 is SNHLY and CDR2 is FYNNEI in the germline V gene.

V usage is TRBV29-1 and J usage is TRBJ1-4; TRBD1 might be the D (6 bases). Germline V gives CDR1 SQVTM, CDR2 ANQGSEA. V shed 6 bases and J shed 2 bases, with 13 bases lying between them. The CDR3 runs 14 residues. CDR3 sequence reads: CSVAWGGTNEKLFF. DNA of the CDR3: TGCAGCGTCGCGTGGGGGGGCACTAATGAAAAACTGTTTTTT.

The chain is built from TRBV20-1 and TRBJ2-5, with D uncertain. The CDR3 has 10 residues. Germline V gene sequence: CDR1 DFQATT, CDR2 SNEGSKA (reference sequence). Trimming removed 6 bases at V and 7 bases at J, with 9 bases between. The CDR3 spells CSATTGTQYF. The CDR3 DNA is TGCAGTGCCACCACGGGGACCCAGTACTTC.